The entry that follows covers one T cell receptor beta chain sequence. This sample stems from a study of blood T cell repertoires in COVID-19. Sequencing used immunoSEQ multiplex PCR; TCRdb keeps in-frame clones, though not all of them. The table includes some 41,000 clones, about 83% detected once. Germline lookup yields CDR1 MNHEY and CDR2 SMNVEV (reference sequence). The V segment lost 3 bases and the J segment 2 bases; nucleotides outside the gene matches: 4. This CDR3 spans 14 amino acids. The receptor comes from an elderly man in a cohort sampled during active COVID-19. The chain carries TRBV27 and TRBJ2-7; TRBD1 agrees at 7 bases. The sample comprised peripheral blood. The DNA of the CDR3 is TGTGCCAGCAGTTTGATGAGGGGGCCCTACGAGCAGTACTTC. Translated: CASSLMRGPYEQYF.